This passage covers 3 T cell receptor beta chains from one sample sequenced in a study of T-cell memory formation after mild COVID-19. TCRdb re-called the 5' RACE reads with MiXCR, one entry per CDR3 protein. The sample shows around 300,000 distinct CDR3 sequences, 10% to 15% of them seen only once. Material for sequencing was PBMCs or a T cell subset sorted from them (not recorded which). These receptors all come from a man aged 18 to 30 who had mild COVID-19 (a few samples of this study predate the infection). Cell type and time point are not known.

V usage is TRBV29-1 and J usage is TRBJ1-1; 9 bases are a match to TRBD1. The CDR3 is 12 residues long. Looked up from germline, CDR1 is SQVTM and CDR2 is ANQGSEA. V shed 4 bases, J shed 7 bases, and the junction held 4 bases outside the gene matches. The CDR3 sequence is CSVATGGGEAFF. The CDR3 DNA follows: TGCAGCGTTGCAACAGGGGGCGGTGAAGCTTTCTTT.

The chain combines TRBV5-8 with TRBJ2-1, with 8 bases fitting TRBD1. The ends lost 2 bases at V and 4 bases at J; junction bases unmatched: 5. Looked up from germline, CDR1 is SGHTS and CDR2 is YDEGEE. The CDR3 runs 15 residues. The CDR3 sequence: CASSFRGLGYNEQFF. The CDR3 coding sequence is TGTGCCAGCAGCTTCAGGGGGCTAGGTTACAATGAGCAGTTCTTC.

The V gene is TRBV5-1, the J gene TRBJ2-1; perhaps D is TRBD1 or TRBD2 (5 bases each). V was shortened by 3 bases and J by 5 bases, with 12 bases between the two germline ends. Germline V gives CDR1 SGHRS, CDR2 YFSETQ. CDR3 length: 14 amino acids. The CDR3 protein is CASSSTGLDNEQFF. The CDR3 DNA is TGCGCCAGCAGCTCCACGGGGCTCGACAATGAGCAGTTCTTC.